Below, 28 T cell receptor beta chains from the same sample are listed, as sequenced in a study of OX40 agonist ivuxolimab in advanced cancers. Sequencing used immunoSEQ multiplex PCR; TCRdb keeps in-frame clones, though not all of them. Found here are approximately 84,000 clones, around 90% of them singletons; the top ten hold around 0.39%. The sample in question was CD4+ or CD8+ T cells sorted from blood, obtained in a trial of the OX40 agonist ivuxolimab. These receptors were collected from an adult with an advanced solid tumor such as melanoma, head and neck, liver or kidney cancer.

The chain joins TRBV6-5 to TRBJ2-7, with D maybe TRBD1 (6 bases). The CDR3 extends over 14 amino acids. The germline V gene has CDR1 MNHEY and CDR2 SVGAGI. With 6 bases removed from V and 7 bases from J, the gap between germline ends came to 19 bases. CDR3 sequence reads: CASSTSWGRKEQYF. CDR3 sequence (DNA): TGTGCCAGCAGCACCTCCTGGGGGCGGAAGGAGCAGTACTTC.

J is TRBJ2-3 and V is TRBV5-4; no definite D call. The CDR3 has 13 amino acids. V was cut by 5 bases and J by 9 bases, with 16 bases left in between. Germline loops: CDR1 SGHNT, CDR2 YYREEE (reference sequence). CDR3 in amino acids: CASSRYESVTQYF. The DNA of the CDR3 is TGTGCCAGCAGTCGCTACGAGTCAGTGACGCAGTATTTT.

This chain connects TRBV6-1 to TRBJ2-7; 8 bases agree with TRBD1. The length of the CDR3 is 17 residues. V lost 4 bases, J lost 2 bases, and 13 bases stayed unmatched. The germline gives CDR1 MNHNS, CDR2 SASEGT. CDR3 in amino acids: CASSGTLGQGAPYEQYF. As DNA, the CDR3 is TGTGCCAGCAGTGGGACCCTGGGGCAGGGGGCCCCCTACGAGCAGTACTTC.

The chain is built from TRBV11-2 and TRBJ2-7; 10 bases map to TRBD1. CDR3 length: 15 residues. Germline V gene lookup returns CDR1 SGHAT and CDR2 FQNNGV. V gave up 3 bases and J gave up 3 bases; unmatched junction bases: 5. Here the CDR3 DNA reads TGTGCCAGCAGCTTTACCGGGACAGGGGTCTACGAGCAGTACTTC. It specifies CASSFTGTGVYEQYF.

The chain employs TRBV6-6 and TRBJ2-5; D gene uncertain. Trimming stripped 7 bases from V and 5 bases from J, with 5 bases between. Germline CDR1 is MNHNY and CDR2 is SVGAGI (reference sequence). The CDR3 runs 10 residues. CDR3 loop: CASIVETQYF. The CDR3, as DNA: TGTGCCAGCATTGTGGAGACCCAGTACTTC.

CDR3: CASSQVGGGAGVAQYF. CDR3 nucleotides: TGTGCCAGCAGCCAAGTCGGGGGAGGGGCCGGGGTGGCCCAGTACTTC. The chain uses TRBV14 and TRBJ2-5; 7 bases agree with TRBD2. The CDR3 totals 16 residues. The V gene end was trimmed by 1 base and the J gene end by 9 bases; junction bases not matched to a gene: 14. CDR1 and CDR2 (germline): SGHDN, FVKESK.

This chain uses TRBV18 with TRBJ1-2; TRBD1 might be the D (6 bases). Deletions cut 6 bases from V and 10 bases from J, with 30 bases between. CDR3 length: 17 residues. Per germline, CDR1 KGHSH and CDR2 LQKENI. The CDR3 DNA sequence: TGTGCCAGCTCTACAGGGCGGGACTACCCTTTTTTTTCCTTCTACACCTTC. This codes for CASSTGRDYPFFSFYTF.

The rearrangement links TRBV10-3 to TRBJ1-4; TRBD1 matches 9 bases. CDR1 and CDR2 (germline): ENHRY, SYGVKD. This CDR3 region has 15 residues. V was clipped by 0 bases and J by 5 bases; unmatched bases: 1. CDR3 protein: CAISESGQGNEKLFF. In nucleotides, the CDR3 is TGTGCCATCAGTGAGTCGGGACAGGGAAATGAAAAACTGTTTTTT.

The J gene is TRBJ1-2, the V gene TRBV18; 7 nucleotides agree with TRBD1. Germline lookup yields CDR1 KGHSH and CDR2 LQKENI. The ends lost 6 bases at V and 5 bases at J; junction bases unmatched: 12. CDR3 length: 15 amino acids. CDR3 DNA: TGTGCCAGCTCCGCCGAAGGGGGCGCTGGGTATGGCTACACCTTC. Translating it yields CASSAEGGAGYGYTF.

The V and J genes are TRBV28 and TRBJ2-6, with 8 bases aligning to TRBD1. Trimming at V came to 5 bases and at J to 0 bases, leaving 6 bases not matched to a gene. The germline V gene has CDR1 MDHEN and CDR2 SYDVKM. This CDR3 contains 17 residues. The CDR3 DNA follows: TGTGCCAGCAGTCGGGACAGGCTATCCTCTGGGGCCAACGTCCTGACTTTC. Residues: CASSRDRLSSGANVLTF.

The chain has TRBV18 and TRBJ2-7; D uncertain. Trimming took 3 bases from V and 2 from J, leaving 14 bases between them. CDR3 size: 15 residues. Looked up from germline, CDR1 is KGHSH and CDR2 is LQKENI. CDR3 DNA sequence: TGTGCCAGCTCACCGCTGGAGAAGGGCACCTACGAGCAGTACTTC. This gives the protein CASSPLEKGTYEQYF.

This chain connects TRBV5-6 to TRBJ2-2, with D perhaps TRBD1 or TRBD2 (5 bases each). Germline loops: CDR1 SGHDT, CDR2 YYEEEE. Trimming left V 1 base short and J 4 bases short, with 14 bases between. The CDR3 covers 16 residues. CDR3 loop: CASSLYPGRGTGELFF. DNA for the CDR3: TGTGCCAGCAGCTTGTACCCAGGGAGAGGCACCGGGGAGCTGTTTTTT.

CDR3 DNA: TGTGCCAGCAGCTTAGGTTCAGGGGCTGGAAACACCATATATTTT. It codes for CASSLGSGAGNTIYF. J is TRBJ1-3 and V is TRBV7-2; a possible D gene is TRBD1 (6 bases). Trimming took 1 base from V and 2 from J, leaving 9 bases between them. CDR1 SGHTA and CDR2 FQGNSA come from the germline V gene. There are 15 residues in the CDR3.

V usage is TRBV27 and J usage is TRBJ2-3; D is perhaps TRBD1 (5 bases). Between the trimmed V and J ends, which lost 6 bases and 3 bases, there was a span of 16 bases. Germline assignment: CDR1 MNHEY and CDR2 SMNVEV (reference sequence). The CDR3 extends over 15 amino acids. The CDR3 spells CASREWGTRTDTQYF. In nucleotides, the CDR3 is TGTGCCAGCAGGGAATGGGGCACAAGGACAGATACGCAGTATTTT.

The V and J genes are TRBV28 and TRBJ2-1; 7 bases are shared with TRBD2. The CDR3 is made up of 15 amino acids. V dropped 11 bases and J dropped 7; count of bases not matched to a gene: 17. Germline CDR1 reads MDHEN; CDR2 reads SYDVKM. For the CDR3, the DNA is TGTGCCGGGGGGGGTGCCCTATGGCAATCGAATGAGCAGTTCTTC. Amino acids: CAGGGALWQSNEQFF.

The DNA for the CDR3 is TGTGCCAGCAGCGTAGGGACAGGGGGCTTTGGGGAGACCCAGTACTTC. Its translation: CASSVGTGGFGETQYF. J is TRBJ2-5 and V is TRBV9, with 11 positions matching TRBD1. Trimming at V came to 0 bases and at J to 5 bases, leaving 6 bases not matched to a gene. The V gene's germline CDR1 is SGDLS and CDR2 YYNGEE. CDR3 length: 16 amino acids.

CDR3 sequence: CASSKVADNYGYTF. CDR3 DNA: TGTGCCAGCAGCAAAGTGGCAGATAACTATGGCTACACCTTC. The gene calls are TRBV21-1 and TRBJ1-2; the table names TRBD1, a call not compared with the DNA. TRBV21-1 is a listed pseudogene. The CDR3 contains 14 residues.

This clone occurred once. V usage is TRBV5-6 and J usage is TRBJ1-6; possible D gene TRBD1, 6 bases. Trimming took off 0 bases at V and 10 bases at J, with 8 bases between the two ends. The CDR3 is 13 amino acids. Germline CDR1 reads SGHDT; CDR2 reads YYEEEE. CDR3 amino acids: CASSLDRASPLHF. The CDR3 coding sequence is TGTGCCAGCAGCTTGGACAGGGCATCACCCCTCCACTTT.

This clone was seen only once. The V call is TRBV11-2, the J call TRBJ1-1; TRBD1 is a possible D gene (6 bases). V lost 5 bases, J lost 2 bases, and 12 bases lay in between. Germline V gives CDR1 SGHAT, CDR2 FQNNGV. This CDR3 has 14 residues. As DNA, the CDR3 is TGTGCCAGCAGCGCCAGGGGCCCAAACACTGAAGCTTTCTTT. Translating it yields CASSARGPNTEAFF.

The rearrangement links TRBV5-1 to TRBJ2-7; 11 bases fit TRBD2. The germline V gene has CDR1 SGHRS and CDR2 YFSETQ. The CDR3 extends over 16 amino acids. Trimming removed 0 bases from V and 5 bases from J; junction bases left unmatched: 7. The CDR3 bases are TGCGCCAGCAGCTTGGATGGACTAGCGGGTGGGCACGAGCAGTACTTC. Encoded protein: CASSLDGLAGGHEQYF.

This chain joins TRBV28 and TRBJ1-2, with a possible D match to TRBD1 (6 bases). Per the germline V gene, CDR1 is MDHEN and CDR2 is SYDVKM. V was clipped by 3 bases and J by 4 bases, with 18 bases between them. The CDR3 consists of 16 residues. The CDR3 loop reads CASSFLGQNIAYGYTF. DNA of the CDR3: TGTGCCAGCAGTTTCTTGGGACAAAACATCGCCTATGGCTACACCTTC.

This clone was detected a few times. The rearrangement uses TRBV10-3 and TRBJ2-3; 11 bases are a match to TRBD2. This CDR3 is 16 amino acids long. Germline lookup yields CDR1 ENHRY and CDR2 SYGVKD. Trimming removed 2 bases from V and 6 bases from J; junction bases left unmatched: 7. Here the CDR3 reads CAISEPTSGGRDTQYF. The CDR3 region has the DNA TGTGCCATCAGTGAGCCAACTAGCGGGGGTAGGGATACGCAGTATTTT.

The chain employs TRBV7-2 and TRBJ1-1, with D unresolved. This CDR3 region has 13 residues. Germline V lookup: CDR1 SGHTA, CDR2 FQGNSA. V dropped 4 bases and J dropped 0 bases, with 6 bases sitting between them. The CDR3 DNA is TGTGCCAGCAGCTCCCACATGAACACTGAAGCTTTCTTT. Translated, it gives CASSSHMNTEAFF.

This clone was counted once. This rearrangement joins TRBV6-5 to TRBJ2-6, with 7 bases matching TRBD2. CDR3 length equals 15 residues. Germline V gene data show CDR1 as MNHEY and CDR2 as SVGAGI. V trimming: 4 bases; J trimming: 6 bases; junction bases outside the gene matches: 6. In nucleotides, the CDR3 is TGTGCCAGCAGTTCGGGACTATTGCCGGCCAACGTCCTGACTTTC. Its translation is CASSSGLLPANVLTF.

V is TRBV18 and J is TRBJ1-4; 12 nucleotides align to TRBD1. In germline, CDR1 is KGHSH, CDR2 LQKENI. CDR3 length equals 15 residues. With 6 bases clipped from V and 8 bases from J, the junction kept 7 bases outside the gene matches. CDR3 DNA sequence: TGTGCCAGCTCTCAGGGACAGGGGGCCCGAGAAAAACTGTTTTTT. This encodes CASSQGQGAREKLFF.

The V call is TRBV30, the J call TRBJ2-5, with D possibly TRBD2 on 7 matching bases. The CDR3 runs to 13 residues. Trimming took off 5 bases at V and 3 bases at J, with 13 bases between the two ends. Germline V gene lookup returns CDR1 GTSNPN and CDR2 SVGIG (reference sequence). The CDR3 region is CAWSGGVKETQYF. For the CDR3, the DNA is TGTGCCTGGTCGGGGGGCGTTAAAGAGACCCAGTACTTC.

The V gene is TRBV9, the J gene TRBJ2-3; 7 nucleotides line up with TRBD1. This CDR3 is 16 amino acids long. The V gene end was trimmed by 4 bases and the J gene end by 0 bases; junction bases not matched to a gene: 8. Germline CDR1 and CDR2: SGDLS and YYNGEE. The chain's CDR3 is CASSPRGQPSTDTQYF. CDR3 in DNA: TGTGCCAGCAGCCCCCGGGGACAGCCAAGCACAGATACGCAGTATTTT.

The chain links TRBV18 to TRBJ2-3; D gene unclear. The germline V gene has CDR1 KGHSH and CDR2 LQKENI. With 5 bases removed from V and 3 bases from J, the gap between germline ends came to 12 bases. There are 14 residues in the CDR3. For the CDR3, the DNA is TGTGCCAGCTCATCAATAACGGCGACAGATACGCAGTATTTT. Protein sequence: CASSSITATDTQYF.